These 6 T cell receptor beta chains were all obtained from the same sample, sequenced in a study of T cell changes during pregnancy in multiple sclerosis. The table came from immunoSEQ multiplex PCR; TCRdb's copy has only in-frame clones and leaves some out. The sample comprises 70,000 to 95,000 clones, approximately 92% of which are singletons, and roughly 4% rests with the top ten. This sample comprised peripheral blood, obtained in the first trimester of pregnancy. These receptors were obtained from a female donor with multiple sclerosis, enrolled in a pregnancy study.

This sequence joins TRBV30 and TRBJ1-6; D is undetermined. The V end was cut by 3 bases, the J end by 2 bases, with 8 bases between. CDR1 is GTSNPN and CDR2 is SVGIG in the germline V gene (reference sequence). The CDR3 is 14 amino acids. The CDR3 loop reads CAWRYGAYNSPLHF. The DNA of the CDR3 is TGTGCCTGGAGATATGGAGCCTATAATTCACCCCTCCACTTT.

The CDR3 region is CAWNARSHRGGDEQYF. The CDR3 DNA reads TGTGCCTGGAACGCCCGATCCCACAGGGGTGGCGACGAGCAGTACTTC. V gene TRBV30 combines with J gene TRBJ2-7; TRBD1 aligns across 7 bases. Germline V gene lookup returns CDR1 GTSNPN and CDR2 SVGIG (reference sequence). The CDR3 consists of 16 residues. The ends lost 4 bases at V and 5 bases at J; junction bases unmatched: 17. The entire variable domain, with the rest obtained from reference TRBV30 and TRBJ2-7, is as follows: SQTIHQWPATLVQPVGSPLSLECTVEGTSNPNLYWYRQAAGRGLQLLFYSVGIGQISSEVPQNLSASRPQDRQFILSSKKLLLSDSGFYLCAWNARSHRGGDEQYFGPGTRLTVT.

The gene calls are TRBV2 and TRBJ1-2; 10 bases align to TRBD1. Losses at the gene ends were 7 bases for V and 0 bases for J; bases not matched to a gene: 8. CDR3 length: 16 residues. Germline V CDR1 and CDR2: SNHLY, FYNNEI. The CDR3 reads CASIRDRGDPNYGYTF. Written as DNA, the CDR3 is TGTGCCAGCATCAGGGACAGGGGCGACCCTAACTATGGCTACACCTTC.

V and J are TRBV15 and TRBJ1-2, with 9 bases fitting TRBD1. Germline V CDR1 and CDR2: LNHNV, YYDKDF (reference sequence). J was trimmed by 2 bases and V by 5 bases; bases with no gene match: 9. The CDR3 covers 16 residues. The CDR3 DNA reads TGTGCCACCAGCCCCCTATGGACAGGGGCGAACTATGGCTACACCTTC. Residues: CATSPLWTGANYGYTF.

V gene TRBV15 combines with J gene TRBJ2-5, with a weak D call TRBD2 (6 bases). Germline values: CDR1 LNHNV, CDR2 YYDKDF (reference sequence). V lost 1 base, J lost 5 bases, and 11 bases lay in between. This CDR3 has 14 residues. CDR3 loop: CATSRVQSGETQYF. The CDR3 DNA reads TGTGCCACCAGCAGAGTTCAGAGCGGGGAGACCCAGTACTTC. The full variable domain, its missing parts supplied by reference TRBV15 and TRBJ2-5, is DAMVIQNPRYQVTQFGKPVTLSCSQTLNHNVMYWYQQKSSQAPKLLFHYYDKDFNNEADTPDNFQSRRPNTSFCFLDIRSPGLGDTAMYLCATSRVQSGETQYFGPGTRLLVL.

The chain employs TRBV5-1 and TRBJ1-2, with 9 bases aligning to TRBD1. The CDR3 runs 19 residues. V lost 0 bases, J lost 0 bases, and 12 bases stayed unmatched. Germline V gene sequence: CDR1 SGHRS, CDR2 YFSETQ. The CDR3 loop is CASSLGTGTGYSTNYGYTF. The CDR3 nucleotides are TGCGCCAGCAGCTTGGGGACCGGGACAGGGTACTCTACTAACTATGGCTACACCTTC.